The 5 T cell receptor beta chains reported below all come from one sample, sequenced in a study of cytomegalovirus exposure and HLA in healthy donors. The method was immunoSEQ multiplex PCR; TCRdb's version includes in-frame clones alone and lacks a portion of them. The sample consists of 140,000 to 150,000 clones, roughly 90% of them appearing once. Sequenced: PBMCs. These receptors were taken from a man aged 18 to 30 in good health and CMV-seropositive.

This rearrangement joins TRBV11-2 to TRBJ2-7; TRBD1 might be the D (5 bases). This CDR3 is built from 14 residues. CDR1 and CDR2 (germline): SGHAT, FQNNGV. Trimming removed 5 bases at V and 3 bases at J, with 14 bases between. The CDR3 DNA follows: TGTGCCAGCAGCCTTCTTCAGGGTAGCTACGAGCAGTACTTC. This sequence encodes CASSLLQGSYEQYF.

This clone was counted a single time. This chain uses TRBV14 with TRBJ1-2; D gene uncertain. The V end lost 1 base, the J end lost 4 bases, and 10 bases lay between the germline ends. Germline V gene lookup returns CDR1 SGHDN and CDR2 FVKESK. The CDR3 extends over 14 amino acids. CDR3 nucleotides: TGTGCCAGCAGCCAAGGGGAGACAATCTATGGCTACACCTTC. Translating gives CASSQGETIYGYTF. Full variable domain (remainder filled in from reference TRBV14 and TRBJ1-2): EAGVTQFPSHSVIEKGQTVTLRCDPISGHDNLYWYRRVMGKEIKFLLHFVKESKQDESGMPNNRFLAERTGGTYSTLKVQPAELEDSGVYFCASSQGETIYGYTFGSGTRLTVV.

This sequence joins TRBV25-1 and TRBJ2-1; TRBD2 matches at 7 bases. Trimming removed 2 bases from V and 1 base from J; junction bases left unmatched: 11. CDR3 length: 18 amino acids. Germline CDR1 and CDR2: MGHDK and SYGVNS. The CDR3 protein is CASSELERGEWSYNEQFF. The CDR3 nucleotides read TGTGCCAGCAGTGAACTCGAACGGGGGGAATGGTCCTACAATGAGCAGTTCTTC.

The chain employs TRBV27 and TRBJ1-5; D gene ambiguous. The CDR3 covers 12 residues. Between the trimmed V and J ends, which lost 4 bases and 3 bases, there was a span of 4 bases. Per the germline V gene, CDR1 is MNHEY and CDR2 is SMNVEV (reference sequence). DNA for the CDR3: TGTGCCAGCAGTTCCATCAATCAGCCCCAGCATTTT. Translation gives CASSSINQPQHF.

CDR3 in amino acids: CATSRGLAGVYEQYF. DNA for the CDR3: TGTGCCACCAGCAGAGGGCTAGCGGGAGTCTACGAGCAGTACTTC. The chain employs TRBV15 and TRBJ2-7; TRBD2 matches at 10 bases. The CDR3 has 15 residues. Germline loops: CDR1 LNHNV, CDR2 YYDKDF (reference sequence). J lost 3 bases, V lost 1 base, and 3 bases had no gene match.